These T cell receptor beta chains were read from a single sample in a study of blood T cell repertoires in COVID-19. Repertoires were generated with immunoSEQ multiplex PCR, while TCRdb's copy carries only in-frame clones and drops some. Found here are 200,000 to 300,000 clones, roughly 86% of them singletons; the top ten hold roughly 2%. The sample consisted of PBMCs or T cells enriched from blood (not recorded which). The source of these receptors is a woman in her forties or fifties who had recovered from COVID-19. CDR3s include the opening cysteine and the closing phenylalanine or tryptophan. Fields, in order: J gene, D gene, V gene, clone size, CDR3 DNA, CDR3 protein. A D gene is named only where the DNA matches it firmly. The size of a clone is reported for some rows only, either as once, few or many, or as a class for expanded clones.

>TRBJ2-5|-|TRBV6-5|once
TGTGCCAGCACCCGGGGGGCAGGCTTCCAAGAGACCCAGTACTTC
CASTRGAGFQETQYF
>TRBJ2-7|TRBD2|TRBV3-1/TRBV3-2|-
TGTGCCAGCAGCCAGCGGGGGGGCTACGAGCAGTACTTC
CASSQRGGYEQYF
>TRBJ2-3|-|TRBV6-2/TRBV6-3|-
TGTGCCAGCAGTTACTCGCCGGATCGGGCAGATACGCAGTATTTT
CASSYSPDRADTQYF
>TRBJ1-3|-|TRBV7-9|once
TGTGCCAGCAGCTTAAACGATGGAGACACCATATATTTT
CASSLNDGDTIYF
>TRBJ2-7|-|TRBV9|few
TGTGCCAGCAGCGTTTACGTAGAGGGCGACGAGCAGTACTTC
CASSVYVEGDEQYF
>TRBJ2-5|-|TRBV5-1|-
TGCGCCAGCAGCTTTCAGGGTAAAGAGACCCAGTACTTC
CASSFQGKETQYF
>TRBJ1-1|-|TRBV18|-
TGTGCCAGCTCACCACTAGAATTGAGGAAGAACACTGAAGCTTTCTTT
CASSPLELRKNTEAFF
>TRBJ1-4|-|TRBV7-2|-
TGTGCCAGCAGCCCCGGACAAGTAGGGGAAAAACTGTTTTTT
CASSPGQVGEKLFF
>TRBJ1-5|TRBD1|TRBV19|few
TGTGCCACCGCCGGGACAGGGGCTAATCAGCCCCAGCATTTT
CATAGTGANQPQHF
>TRBJ1-5|TRBD1|TRBV7-8|-
TGTGCCAGCAGCTTGGACAGGGTTTGGAAACAGCCCCAGCATTTT
CASSLDRVWKQPQHF
>TRBJ2-1|-|TRBV28|once
TGTGCCAGCAGTAGGGCAGGGGATCTTTCCTACAATGAGCAGTTCTTC
CASSRAGDLSYNEQFF
>TRBJ2-6|TRBD1|TRBV14|-
TGTGCCAGCAGCCAATCCCGACAGGGGATCCAATCTGGGGCCAACGTCCTGACTTTC
CASSQSRQGIQSGANVLTF
>TRBJ2-3|-|TRBV9|-
TGTGCCAGCAGCGTAGGCCCTGGCCTAGTTGCCAGCACAGATACGCAGTATTTT
CASSVGPGLVASTDTQYF
>TRBJ1-1|TRBD1|TRBV2|-
TGTGCCAGCAGTGAAGCCGGGACAGGGAACACTGAAGCTTTCTTT
CASSEAGTGNTEAFF
>TRBJ2-5|TRBD2|TRBV7-2|-
TGTGCCAGCAGCTTGAGACTAGCGGGGTCCGAGACCCAGTACTTC
CASSLRLAGSETQYF
>TRBJ1-6|TRBD1|TRBV27|-
TGTGCCAGCAAGGCCGGGACAGGGAATTCACCCCTCCACTTT
CASKAGTGNSPLHF
>TRBJ2-1|TRBD2|TRBV4-1|-
TGCGCCAGCATATCCCTAGCGGGAGTGGGGAATGAGCAGTTCTTC
CASISLAGVGNEQFF
>TRBJ2-7|-|TRBV3-1/TRBV3-2|few
TGTGCCAGCAGCCAAGACTTGGGGCAGGGGAGCTCCTACGAGCAGTACTTC
CASSQDLGQGSSYEQYF
>TRBJ2-7|-|TRBV30|-
TGTGCCTGGAGCCAGGGATCCATCTACTCCTACGAGCAGTACTTC
CAWSQGSIYSYEQYF
>TRBJ1-6|-|TRBV4-3|-
TGCGCCAGCAGCCATGGAAACAGGCGCGGATATAATTTAGATAATTCACCCCTCCACTTT
CASSHGNRRGYNLDNSPLHF
>TRBJ1-5|-|TRBV7-9|-
TGTGCCAGCAGCATACAGGGTTTTCGGCAGCCCCAGCATTTT
CASSIQGFRQPQHF
>TRBJ1-2|-|TRBV10-3|once
TGTGCCATCAGTGAGTCGGTGGCAACCTATGGCTACACCTTC
CAISESVATYGYTF
>TRBJ2-6|-|TRBV25-1|-
TGTGCCAGCAGTTTGACAGTCTCTGGGGCCAACGTCCTGACTTTC
CASSLTVSGANVLTF
>TRBJ1-2|TRBD1|TRBV7-9|-
TGTGCCAGCAGCCCCGGACGACAGGGATCTAACTATGGCTACACCTTC
CASSPGRQGSNYGYTF
>TRBJ1-3|-|TRBV11-2|few
TGTGCCAGCAGCTTAATGGCAAACACCATATATTTT
CASSLMANTIYF
>TRBJ2-2|TRBD1|TRBV9|-
TGTGCCAGCAGCCGACCGAGACAGGGGGTAAACACCGGGGAGCTGTTTTTT
CASSRPRQGVNTGELFF
>TRBJ1-1|-|TRBV7-8|-
TGTGCCAGCAGCTTAGTCTCTCAGGGGAACACTGAAGCTTTCTTT
CASSLVSQGNTEAFF
>TRBJ2-1|-|TRBV5-1|-
TGCGCCAGCCGGCAGGACTCCGGCCCCTACAATGAGCAGTTCTTC
CASRQDSGPYNEQFF
>TRBJ2-7|TRBD2|TRBV28|-
TGTGCCAGCAGCATTGGGACTAGCGGAGCCCTCTACGAGCAGTACTTC
CASSIGTSGALYEQYF
>TRBJ1-1|-|TRBV9|-
TGTGCCAGTACCCCTGGGGGGACGCTCACTGAAGCTTTCTTT
CASTPGGTLTEAFF
>TRBJ1-5|TRBD1|TRBV28|-
TGTGCCAGCAAGACAGGGGGCGCAGAGTACAATCAGCCCCAGCATTTT
CASKTGGAEYNQPQHF
>TRBJ2-5|-|TRBV28|-
TGTGCCAGCAAGCTCCCAAATACCCAAGAGACCCAGTACTTC
CASKLPNTQETQYF
>TRBJ2-3|TRBD1|TRBV3-1/TRBV3-2|-
TGTGCCAGCAGCCAAACGGGACAGGGCACAGATACGCAGTATTTT
CASSQTGQGTDTQYF
>TRBJ2-5|-|TRBV7-2|-
TGTGCCAGCAGCTTTGGGGGCTGGCAAGAGACCCAGTACTTC
CASSFGGWQETQYF
>TRBJ2-7|-|TRBV9|once
TGTGCCAGCAGCCAGTCAGGGGCATCCTACGAGCAGTACTTC
CASSQSGASYEQYF
>TRBJ1-6|TRBD1|TRBV11-2|-
TGTGCCAGCAGCTCCCTCCGCCGGACAGGGGGTTCCTATAATTCACCCCTCCACTTT
CASSSLRRTGGSYNSPLHF
>TRBJ1-2|TRBD1|TRBV3-1/TRBV3-2|-
TGTGCCAGCAGCCGAGGGGACAGTTTCAATATTAGGGGCTACACCTTC
CASSRGDSFNIRGYTF
>TRBJ2-7|TRBD2|TRBV6-2/TRBV6-3|-
TGTGCCAGCAGTACCCCGACGGTAGCGGGAGGTCGTAGCTCCTACGAGCAGTACTTC
CASSTPTVAGGRSSYEQYF
>TRBJ2-1|-|TRBV19|-
TGTGCCAGTAGTATGAGCAGGGCCGGAGCGAATGAGCAGTTCTTC
CASSMSRAGANEQFF
>TRBJ1-1|-|TRBV28|few
TGTGCCAGCAGGGCTGGGGGGATGGGCACTGAAGCTTTCTTT
CASRAGGMGTEAFF
>TRBJ2-3|TRBD2|TRBV24-1|-
TGTGCCACCAGTGATCCCGGGACTAGCGGGGGAACAGATACGCAGTATTTT
CATSDPGTSGGTDTQYF
>TRBJ2-7|TRBD1|TRBV10-3|-
TGTGCCATCAGTGAGTCGAACAGGGGGCTCGACGAGCAGTACTTC
CAISESNRGLDEQYF